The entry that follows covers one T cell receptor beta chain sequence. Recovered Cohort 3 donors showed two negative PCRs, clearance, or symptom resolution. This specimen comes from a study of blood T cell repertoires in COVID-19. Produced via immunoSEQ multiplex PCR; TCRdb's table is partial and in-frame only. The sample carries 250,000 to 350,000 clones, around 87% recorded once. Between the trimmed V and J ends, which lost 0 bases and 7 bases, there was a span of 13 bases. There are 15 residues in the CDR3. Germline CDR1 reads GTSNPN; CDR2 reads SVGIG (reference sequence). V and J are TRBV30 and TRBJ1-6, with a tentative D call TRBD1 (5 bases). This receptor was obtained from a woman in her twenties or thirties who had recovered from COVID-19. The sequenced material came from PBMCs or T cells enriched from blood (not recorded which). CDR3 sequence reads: CAWSVRVAGNSPLHF. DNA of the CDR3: TGTGCCTGGAGTGTCAGGGTTGCGGGAAATTCACCCCTCCACTTT.